This entry lists 21 T cell receptor beta chains sequenced from one sample in a study of beta chain features in type 1 diabetes. TCRB transcripts that were expressed got sequenced, as all of the isolated RNA had been reverse transcribed. Clones were read by immunoSEQ multiplex PCR, and TCRdb kept only the in-frame ones, dropping some. The table shows nearly 350,000 clones, with approximately 8% occurring only once. Sequences were obtained from central memory CD4+ T cells from blood. These receptors came from a woman aged 18-29 years in good health.

At least ten counts were recorded for this clone. The rearrangement links TRBV2 to TRBJ1-3; no reliable D call. The germline CDR1 and CDR2 sequences are SNHLY and FYNNEI. V was cut by 3 bases and J by 0 bases, with 12 bases left in between. This CDR3 spans 16 amino acids. The CDR3 region has the DNA TGTGCCAGCAGTGAGGCCAGTTTCCCCTCTGGAAACACCATATATTTT. Amino acid sequence: CASSEASFPSGNTIYF.

This clone has only a few counts. Other DNA sequences within the sample encode an identical CDR3. The chain has TRBV28 and TRBJ1-2; no clear D gene. Trimming cost V 1 base and J 5 bases, with 5 bases left between them. CDR3 length: 12 residues. From germline, CDR1 is MDHEN and CDR2 SYDVKM. The CDR3 DNA is TGTGCCAGCAGTTTATTAGGGTATGGCTACACCTTC. Its translation: CASSLLGYGYTF.

The chain links TRBV7-3 to TRBJ2-1, with 7 bases that match TRBD1. Germline CDR1 is SGHTA and CDR2 is FQGTGA. V lost 5 bases and J lost 8; bases outside the gene matches: 15. This CDR3 region has 16 residues. In nucleotides, the CDR3 is TGTGCCAGCAGCCCCAGAGGGGGTGGAACAGGGGATGAGCAGTTCTTC. Residues: CASSPRGGGTGDEQFF.

This sequence joins TRBV5-1 and TRBJ2-7; TRBD1 aligns across 7 bases. The germline V gene encodes CDR1 SGHRS and CDR2 YFSETQ. Trimming removed 4 bases from V and 5 bases from J; junction bases left unmatched: 9. The CDR3 runs 14 residues. The CDR3 DNA sequence: TGCGCCAGCAGCACCTGGACAGGTAACGACGAGCAGTACTTC. Amino acids: CASSTWTGNDEQYF.

The gene calls are TRBV5-1 and TRBJ2-5; 11 bases line up with TRBD2. The CDR3 totals 15 residues. Germline V gives CDR1 SGHRS, CDR2 YFSETQ. The V segment lost 2 bases and the J segment 3 bases; nucleotides outside the gene matches: 3. The chain's CDR3 is CASSFGLAGKETQYF. The CDR3 nucleotides read TGCGCCAGCAGCTTCGGACTAGCGGGTAAAGAGACCCAGTACTTC.

The table lists this clone with a few counts. V is TRBV15 and J is TRBJ1-2, with TRBD1 identical over 9 bases. CDR1 and CDR2 (germline): LNHNV, YYDKDF (reference sequence). This CDR3 spans 14 amino acids. With V trimmed by 0 bases and J by 10 bases, 6 bases remained unmatched. The CDR3 protein is CATSRELQGADYTF. CDR3 in DNA: TGTGCCACCAGCAGAGAATTACAGGGGGCGGACTACACCTTC.

This sequence joins TRBV27 and TRBJ2-3, with 11 bases identical to TRBD2. The trim removed 2 bases at V and 3 bases at J, leaving 13 bases unmatched. Germline lookup yields CDR1 MNHEY and CDR2 SMNVEV (reference sequence). The CDR3 has 19 amino acids. CDR3 nucleotide sequence: TGTGCCAGCAGTTTAGGTTGGCGGACTAGCGGGCCCGAGACAGATACGCAGTATTTT. Translated: CASSLGWRTSGPETDTQYF.

About this clone itself: Different DNA sequences within this sample yield the same CDR3. This chain joins TRBV29-1 and TRBJ2-5, with D tentatively TRBD2 (5 bases). The CDR3 runs 11 residues. Germline V gives CDR1 SQVTM, CDR2 ANQGSEA. Trimming cost V 6 bases and J 4 bases, with 9 bases left between them. CDR3 in DNA: TGCAGCGTCGGGGAAGGAGAGACCCAGTACTTC. Translation gives CSVGEGETQYF.

The table lists this clone with a few counts. This rearrangement joins TRBV2 to TRBJ1-5; a possible D gene is TRBD1 (5 bases). Germline assignment: CDR1 SNHLY and CDR2 FYNNEI. Trimming pared 3 bases from V and 11 bases from J, leaving 8 bases between. CDR3 length equals 11 residues. CDR3 coding DNA: TGTGCCAGCAGTGAGGAGACAGCCCAGCATTTT. Its translation: CASSEETAQHF.

The chain couples TRBV28 to TRBJ1-1; D gene uncertain. Per the germline V gene, CDR1 is MDHEN and CDR2 is SYDVKM. Trimming pared 6 bases from V and 5 bases from J, leaving 7 bases between. There are 11 residues in the CDR3. This chain's CDR3 is CASSLRTEAFF. As DNA, the CDR3 is TGTGCCAGCAGCCTCCGGACTGAAGCTTTCTTT.

This clone occurred a few times. The chain is built from TRBV19 and TRBJ2-7; D is possibly TRBD1 or TRBD2 (5 bases each). The CDR3 is 15 amino acids. Germline CDR1 LNHDA, CDR2 SQIVND (reference sequence). V was trimmed by 1 base and J by 3 bases, leaving 13 bases between them. The CDR3 loop is CASSIGPGSYYEQYF. The CDR3 DNA reads TGTGCCAGTAGTATAGGGCCAGGGAGTTACTACGAGCAGTACTTC.

This clone was seen a few times. The chain links TRBV6-5 to TRBJ1-1; no reliable D call. Germline loops: CDR1 MNHEY, CDR2 SVGAGI. The V end lost 5 bases, the J end lost 3 bases, and 7 bases lay between the germline ends. There are 12 residues in the CDR3. The chain's CDR3 is CASSRRDTEAFF. The CDR3 bases are TGTGCCAGCAGTCGAAGAGACACTGAAGCTTTCTTT.

V usage is TRBV6-6 and J usage is TRBJ2-5; no clear D. Between the trimmed V and J ends, which lost 5 bases and 13 bases, there was a span of 14 bases. The CDR3 runs to 11 residues. CDR1 and CDR2 from the germline V gene are MNHNY and SVGAGI (reference sequence). CDR3 in amino acids: CASSEWARWYF. For the CDR3, the DNA is TGTGCCAGCAGTGAATGGGCCCGATGGTACTTC.

This clone showed up just a few times. V is TRBV5-1 and J is TRBJ2-7, with D perhaps TRBD1 (5 bases). Germline loops: CDR1 SGHRS, CDR2 YFSETQ. V was clipped by 0 bases and J by 7 bases, with 14 bases between them. The length of the CDR3 is 14 residues. The CDR3 loop is CASSLGFLGQEQYF. CDR3 coding DNA: TGCGCCAGCAGCTTGGGGTTTCTTGGACAAGAGCAGTACTTC.

The chain carries TRBV29-1 and TRBJ2-1; a weak D match, TRBD1 (5 bases). Germline V lookup: CDR1 SQVTM, CDR2 ANQGSEA. This CDR3 spans 15 amino acids. The V gene lost 4 bases and the J gene lost 6 bases, with 19 bases spanning the gap. The CDR3 DNA reads as TGCAGCGTTGTGGGTCGTTTGGCAGGGTTCAATGAGCAGTTCTTC. Protein: CSVVGRLAGFNEQFF.

V gene TRBV6-5 combines with J gene TRBJ2-4, with D possibly matching TRBD1 (6 bases). With 0 bases removed from V and 2 bases from J, the gap between germline ends came to 11 bases. The CDR3 runs to 16 residues. CDR1 is MNHEY, CDR2 SVGAGI, per germline. CDR3 protein: CASSYSVGATKNIQYF. The CDR3 DNA reads TGTGCCAGCAGTTACTCGGTGGGGGCGACCAAAAACATTCAGTACTTC.

This clone has a count of ten or more. The genes are TRBV29-1 and TRBJ2-2; D gene ambiguous. The CDR3 runs 14 residues. CDR1 and CDR2 from the germline V gene are SQVTM and ANQGSEA. CDR3 sequence (DNA): TGCGCGAGCAGAGATTGGGGGAACACCGGGGAGCTGTTTTTT. Amino acid sequence: CASRDWGNTGELFF.

CDR3 DNA sequence: TGTGCCAGCAGTTTGTCCTTCTATGGCTACACCTTC. It codes for CASSLSFYGYTF. The genes are TRBV28 and TRBJ1-2; D gene ambiguous. CDR1 is MDHEN and CDR2 is SYDVKM in the germline V gene. V lost 3 bases and J 4 bases, leaving 6 bases between the germline ends. This CDR3 spans 12 amino acids.

The rearrangement links TRBV4-1 to TRBJ2-2; D possibly matches TRBD1 or TRBD2 (5 bases each). CDR3 length: 17 residues. V was pared by 0 bases and J by 2 bases, with 13 bases between. CDR1 and CDR2 (germline): MGHRA, YSYEKL. CDR3 bases: TGCGCCAGCAGCCAAGACAGGGAGACGACAAACACCGGGGAGCTGTTTTTT. Amino acids: CASSQDRETTNTGELFF.

V usage is TRBV28 and J usage is TRBJ2-7; D uncertain. In germline, CDR1 is MDHEN, CDR2 SYDVKM. The CDR3 runs 14 residues. V gave up 5 bases and J gave up 2 bases, with 13 bases separating them. CDR3 region: CASSPWFGAYEQYF. CDR3 sequence (DNA): TGTGCCAGCAGTCCGTGGTTTGGGGCCTACGAGCAGTACTTC.

This clone has a handful of counts. The rearrangement joins TRBV7-9 to TRBJ1-2; D is unclear. Germline V gene sequence: CDR1 SEHNR, CDR2 FQNEAQ (reference sequence). The V end lost 3 bases, the J end lost 7 bases, and 12 bases lay between the germline ends. This CDR3 is built from 13 residues. CDR3 in amino acids: CASSLSNEFGYTF. CDR3 coding DNA: TGTGCCAGCAGCTTGTCGAATGAGTTTGGCTACACCTTC.